This is a list of T cell receptor beta chains from one sample in a study of shared clonotypes between healthy human individuals. Sequencing was performed with immunoSEQ multiplex PCR; in TCRdb, only in-frame clones are kept and a portion is missing. The sample holds approximately 330,000 clones; roughly 70% are singletons and the top ten take over 9.5%. Sequencing input: memory CD4+ T cells sorted from blood. Receptors originate from a man aged 25-40 years in good health. Each CDR3 is given with its conserved first and last residue. D genes are given only for firm matches. Clone size appears in some rows only: once, few, many, or a class for an expanded clone.

v_gene,d_gene,j_gene,abundance,CDR3nt,CDR3aa
TRBV9,-,TRBJ2-7,-,TGTGCCAGCAGCCCTGGGAGTTCCTACGAGCAGTACTTC,CASSPGSSYEQYF
TRBV19,-,TRBJ1-4,-,TGTGCCAGTAGTATAGATGAAAAACTGTTTTTT,CASSIDEKLFF
TRBV29-1,-,TRBJ2-6,-,TGCAGCGTTGAAGATTCCGGGCCCTTCCTGACTTTC,CSVEDSGPFLTF
TRBV28,TRBD1,TRBJ1-5,-,TGTGCCAGCAGCTCATCCTTGGGACAGGTCAGAAATAGCAATCAGCCCCAGCATTTT,CASSSSLGQVRNSNQPQHF
TRBV29-1,-,TRBJ1-1,-,TGCAGCGCTGCCCTTGGTTTCCCATCAGGGAATAAGAACACTGAAGCTTTCTTT,CSAALGFPSGNKNTEAFF
TRBV6-5,TRBD1,TRBJ2-2,once,TGTGCCAGCAGTCAGACAGGGATTCCCGGGGAGCTGTTCTTT,CASSQTGIPGELFF
TRBV19,-,TRBJ2-7,-,TGTGCCAGTAGTATACGGCAGGGCTTCGAGCAGTACTTC,CASSIRQGFEQYF
TRBV7-8,TRBD1,TRBJ2-1,-,TGTGCCAGCAGCAGTCAGACAGGGGGAAACTACAATGAGCAGTTCTTC,CASSSQTGGNYNEQFF
TRBV5-1,TRBD1,TRBJ1-2,-,TGCGCCAGCAGCTTGGCCTACGGACAGGACTATGGCTACACCTTC,CASSLAYGQDYGYTF
TRBV9,TRBD1,TRBJ2-2,-,TGTGCCAGCAGCGTAGGCTCTAGGGGGCACACCGGGGAGCTGTTTTTT,CASSVGSRGHTGELFF
TRBV29-1,-,TRBJ1-1,-,TGCAGCGGGTATGGGGCCCCTCTAAGGAACACTGAAGCTTTCTTT,CSGYGAPLRNTEAFF
TRBV18,TRBD2,TRBJ2-3,-,TGTGCCAGCTCACCACTAGCGGGAGGGTCAGATACGCAGTATTTT,CASSPLAGGSDTQYF
TRBV13,TRBD2,TRBJ2-3,-,TGTGCCAGCAGCCCTCTAGCGGGAGATACGCAGTATTTT,CASSPLAGDTQYF
TRBV10-3,-,TRBJ2-5,-,TGTGCCATCAGTGACCAGGGTGGAGAGACCCAGTACTTC,CAISDQGGETQYF
TRBV5-1,TRBD1,TRBJ1-6,-,TGCGCCAGCAGCGCTCCTAGGACAGGGACCGATAATTCACCCCTCCACTTT,CASSAPRTGTDNSPLHF
TRBV5-1,-,TRBJ1-1,-,TGCGCCAGCAGAAGGGACGGGCAGAACACTGAAGCTTTCTTT,CASRRDGQNTEAFF